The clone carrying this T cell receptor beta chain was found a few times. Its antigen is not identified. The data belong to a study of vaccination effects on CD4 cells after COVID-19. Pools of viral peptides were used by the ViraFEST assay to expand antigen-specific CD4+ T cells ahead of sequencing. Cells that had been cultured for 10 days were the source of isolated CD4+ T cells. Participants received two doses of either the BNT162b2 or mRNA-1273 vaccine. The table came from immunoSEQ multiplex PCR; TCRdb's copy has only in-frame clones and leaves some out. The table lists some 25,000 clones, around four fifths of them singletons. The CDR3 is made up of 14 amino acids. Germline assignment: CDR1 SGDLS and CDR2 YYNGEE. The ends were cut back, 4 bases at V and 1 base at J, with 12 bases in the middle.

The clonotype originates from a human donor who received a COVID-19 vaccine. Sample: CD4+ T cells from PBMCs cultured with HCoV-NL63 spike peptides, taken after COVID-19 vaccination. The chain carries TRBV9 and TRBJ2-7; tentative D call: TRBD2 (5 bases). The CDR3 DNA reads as TGTGCCAGCAGCCCGAGGGTCACGTCCTACGAGCAGTACTTC. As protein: CASSPRVTSYEQYF.